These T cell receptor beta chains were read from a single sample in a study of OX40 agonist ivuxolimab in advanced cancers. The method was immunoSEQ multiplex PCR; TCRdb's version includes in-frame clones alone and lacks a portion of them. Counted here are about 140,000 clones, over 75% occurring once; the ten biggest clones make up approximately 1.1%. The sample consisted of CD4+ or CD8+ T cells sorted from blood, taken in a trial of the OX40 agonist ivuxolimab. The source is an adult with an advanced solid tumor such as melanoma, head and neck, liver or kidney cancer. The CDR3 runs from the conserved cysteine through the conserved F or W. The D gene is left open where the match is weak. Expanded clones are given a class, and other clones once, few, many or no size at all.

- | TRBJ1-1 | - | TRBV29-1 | TGCAGCGTGTGTCGGGCCTTGAACACTGAAGCTTTCTTT | CSVCRALNTEAFF
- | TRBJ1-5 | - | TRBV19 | TGTGCCAGTAGTATAGGGGGGCAGGGCAATCAGCCCCAGCATTTT | CASSIGGQGNQPQHF
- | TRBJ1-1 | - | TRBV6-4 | TGTGCCAGCAGTGTTCACAGGGCCCGGGAGGACACTGAAGCTTTCTTT | CASSVHRAREDTEAFF
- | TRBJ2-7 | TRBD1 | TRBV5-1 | TGCGCCAGCAGCCCCGGGGACAGGGATCTTTTCGAGCAGTACTTC | CASSPGDRDLFEQYF
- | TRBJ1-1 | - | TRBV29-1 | TGCAGCGCAGAAAAAAGGGATAACACTGAAGCTTTCTTT | CSAEKRDNTEAFF
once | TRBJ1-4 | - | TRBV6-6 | TGTGCCAGCAGCTACCCACAGGCCGCTAATGAAAAACTGTTTTTT | CASSYPQAANEKLFF
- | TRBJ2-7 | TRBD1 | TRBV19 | TGTGCCAGTAGTATTAGTTTGGGCAGGGGGTACGAGCAGTACTTC | CASSISLGRGYEQYF
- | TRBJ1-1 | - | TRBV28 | TGTGCCAGCAGTTTGAGAGGGAACACTGAAGCTTTCTTT | CASSLRGNTEAFF
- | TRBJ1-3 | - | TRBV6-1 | TGTGCCAGCAGTGAATATTCCGGGGGAAACACCATATATTTT | CASSEYSGGNTIYF
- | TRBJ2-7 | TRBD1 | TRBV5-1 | TGCGCCAGCAGCATAGGGACAGGGGGCCACGAGCAGTACTTC | CASSIGTGGHEQYF
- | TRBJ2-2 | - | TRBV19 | TGTGCCAGTAGTATAGTCCACACCGGGGAGCTGTTTTTT | CASSIVHTGELFF
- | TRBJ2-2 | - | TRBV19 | TGTGCCAGTAGGGACAACTCGAACACCGGGGAGCTGTTTTTT | CASRDNSNTGELFF
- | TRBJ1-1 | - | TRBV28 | TGTGCCAGCAGTCCCGGACAAGAAGCTTTCTTT | CASSPGQEAFF
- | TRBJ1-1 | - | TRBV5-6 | TGTGCCAGCAGCTTCGATGGTCAAGCTTTCTTT | CASSFDGQAFF
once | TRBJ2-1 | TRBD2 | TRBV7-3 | TGTGCCAGCAGCTTAGCGGGAGAATTCAATGAGCAGTTCTTC | CASSLAGEFNEQFF
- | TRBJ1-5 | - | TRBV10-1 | TGCGCCAGCGGGCAGGGCGAACAGCCCCAGCATTTT | CASGQGEQPQHF
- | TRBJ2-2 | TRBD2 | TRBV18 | TGTGCCACCTCACAAGGGAGGGCCCCGAACACCGGGGAGCTGTTTTTT | CATSQGRAPNTGELFF
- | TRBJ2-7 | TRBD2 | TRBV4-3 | TGCGCCAGCAGCCAAGACGGGGCGGGAGATATCTACGAGCAGTACTTC | CASSQDGAGDIYEQYF
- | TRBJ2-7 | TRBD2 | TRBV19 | TGTGCCAGTAGTATAGTCGGGACTAGCGCTCTCTACGAGCAGTACTTC | CASSIVGTSALYEQYF
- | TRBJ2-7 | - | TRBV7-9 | TGTGCCAGCAGACCAGGTGGGGGGACCTACGAGCAGTACTTC | CASRPGGGTYEQYF
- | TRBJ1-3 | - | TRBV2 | TGTGCCAGCTCCGGAAGGAGCTCTGGAAACACCATATATTTT | CASSGRSSGNTIYF
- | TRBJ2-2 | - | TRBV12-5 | TGTGCTAGTGGTTTACTAACCTCGTCGATTGGCGGGAAATACACCGGGGAGCTGTTTTTT | CASGLLTSSIGGKYTGELFF
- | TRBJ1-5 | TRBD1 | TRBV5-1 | TGCGCCAGCAGCTCGGGACAGCCAAATCAGCCCCAGCATTTT | CASSSGQPNQPQHF
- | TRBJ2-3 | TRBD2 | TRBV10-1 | TGCGCCAGCAGTGAGGGGCTAGCGGGAGCCGGAGATACGCAGTATTTT | CASSEGLAGAGDTQYF
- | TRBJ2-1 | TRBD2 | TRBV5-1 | TGCGCCAGCACCAGACTAGCATCGGATGAGCAGTTCTTC | CASTRLASDEQFF
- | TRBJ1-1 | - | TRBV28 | TGTGCCAGCAGTTTAGCCCGGACTGAAGCTTTCTTT | CASSLARTEAFF
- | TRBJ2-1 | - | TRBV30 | TGTGCCTGGAGTGTAGGGCCAGGATTATACAATGAGCAGTTCTTC | CAWSVGPGLYNEQFF
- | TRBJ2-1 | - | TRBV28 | TGTGCCAGCAGTCGGCAACAGGGCAGTGAGCAGTTCTTC | CASSRQQGSEQFF
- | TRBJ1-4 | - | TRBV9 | TGTGCCAGCAGCCCCCCCCTTGGGCAGGGCGAAAAACTGTTTTTT | CASSPPLGQGEKLFF
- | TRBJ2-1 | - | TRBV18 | TGTGCCAGCTCACCCCGACGAGATTCCTACAATGAGCAGTTCTTC | CASSPRRDSYNEQFF
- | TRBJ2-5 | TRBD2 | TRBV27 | TGTGCCAGCATGCTAGCGGGAGGGAAAGAGACCCAGTACTTC | CASMLAGGKETQYF
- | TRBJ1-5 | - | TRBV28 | TGTGCCAGCAGTTTACCTGGGCGGGGGCGCGCCAGTCCGGAGCCCCAGCATTTT | CASSLPGRGRASPEPQHF
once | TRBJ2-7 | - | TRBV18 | TGTGCCAGCTCACCACCCGGGTATACCTCCTACGAGCAGTACTTC | CASSPPGYTSYEQYF
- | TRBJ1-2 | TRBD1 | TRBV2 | TGTGCCAGCAGTCCGGGACAGGGGGGAGCGAATGGCTACACCTTC | CASSPGQGGANGYTF
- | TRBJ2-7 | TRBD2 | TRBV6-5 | TGTGCCAGCAGTTACTCGCTAGCGGGGTCGACCTACGAGCAGTACTTC | CASSYSLAGSTYEQYF
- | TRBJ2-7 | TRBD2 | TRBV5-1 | TGCGCCAGCAGCTTCGGCGGGGGCTACGAGCAGTACTTC | CASSFGGGYEQYF
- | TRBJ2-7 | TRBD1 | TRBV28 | TGTGCCAGCACCCCCTCCGGGACAGGGGCCGGCGAGCAGTACTTC | CASTPSGTGAGEQYF
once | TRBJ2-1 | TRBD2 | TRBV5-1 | TGCGCCAGCAGCGAGGGACTAGCGGGAGTCCATGAGCAGTTCTTC | CASSEGLAGVHEQFF
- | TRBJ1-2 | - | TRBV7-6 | TGTGCCAGCAGCTTAGGGGGAACCTATGGCTACACCTTC | CASSLGGTYGYTF
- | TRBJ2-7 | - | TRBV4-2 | TGTGCCAGCAGCCAAGAAGTCGGGGTCTACGAGCAGTACTTC | CASSQEVGVYEQYF
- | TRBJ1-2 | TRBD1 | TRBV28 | TGTGCCAGCAGTCTTCCCGGGACAGGGGGCTTCTATGGCTACACCTTC | CASSLPGTGGFYGYTF
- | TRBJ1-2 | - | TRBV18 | TGTGCCAGCTCACCACAATCCTCGCAGGGCTCGGTTGGCTACACCTTC | CASSPQSSQGSVGYTF
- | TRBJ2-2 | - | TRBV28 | TGTGCCAGCACAGAGGGTGCCGGGGAGCTGTTTTTT | CASTEGAGELFF
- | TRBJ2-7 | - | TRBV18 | TGTGCCAGCTCACCCGTACAGGGTATAGGGCACGAGCAGTACTTC | CASSPVQGIGHEQYF
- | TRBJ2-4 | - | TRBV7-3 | TGTGCCAGCAGCTCCACGGGAGCTGTTCAGTACTTC | CASSSTGAVQYF
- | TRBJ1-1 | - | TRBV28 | TGTGCCAGCAGTTTACAGGGGATGGGCACTGAAGCTTTCTTT | CASSLQGMGTEAFF
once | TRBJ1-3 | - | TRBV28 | TGTGCCAGCAGTTCGGGAGCTAAAGGTGCCATATATTTT | CASSSGAKGAIYF
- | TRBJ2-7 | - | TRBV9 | TGTGCCAGCAGCGTGAGCCAGGGCGGGAACGAGCAGTACTTC | CASSVSQGGNEQYF
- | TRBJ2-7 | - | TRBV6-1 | TGTGCCAGCAGTGTCCTCTCCTACGAGCAGTACTTC | CASSVLSYEQYF
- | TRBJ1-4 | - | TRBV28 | TGTGCCAGCACCCGTCCCGGACCGAATGAAAAACTGTTTTTT | CASTRPGPNEKLFF
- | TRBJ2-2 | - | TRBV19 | TGTGCCAGTAGTATTCGGGGTACGCCCGGGGAGCTGTTTTTT | CASSIRGTPGELFF
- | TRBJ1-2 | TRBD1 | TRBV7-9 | TGTGCCAGCAGCATTACCACAGGGGGCGCATCCTATGGCTACACCTTC | CASSITTGGASYGYTF
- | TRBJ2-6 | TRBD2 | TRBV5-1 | TGCGCCAGCAGCTTGGAAGCGGGGGGCGCTGGGGCCAACGTCCTGACTTTC | CASSLEAGGAGANVLTF
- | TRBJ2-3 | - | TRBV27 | TGTGCCAGCAGTTTATCGGATAGCACAGATACGCAGTATTTT | CASSLSDSTDTQYF
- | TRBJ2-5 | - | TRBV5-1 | TGCGCCAGCAGCAATCCCGCCTCTCAAGAGACCCAGTACTTC | CASSNPASQETQYF